This is a list of T cell receptor beta chains from one sample in a study of blood T cell repertoires in COVID-19. Libraries were prepared by immunoSEQ multiplex PCR; TCRdb keeps only in-frame clonotypes and omits some of them. The top ten hold about 6.9% of the sample, which has 300,000 to 400,000 clones, about 90% seen once. The sample comprised peripheral blood. All receptors come from a woman aged 50 to 65 with COVID-19, enrolled during active disease. CDR3s include the opening cysteine and the closing phenylalanine or tryptophan.

J	V	CDR3
TRBJ2-7	TRBV14	CASSQSVSYEQYF
TRBJ1-5	TRBV5-3	CARSLRTGVFHCNQPQHF
TRBJ1-6	TRBV12-3/TRBV12-4	CASRLPGGSPLHF
TRBJ1-2	TRBV3-1/TRBV3-2	CASSQLGQGGGYTF
TRBJ2-1	TRBV4-1	CASSRRVAGGENEQFF
TRBJ1-2	TRBV24-1	CATSDPEQGFYGYTF
TRBJ1-2	TRBV4-1	CASSRTGDYGYTF
TRBJ1-1	TRBV12-3/TRBV12-4	CASSLRGDGEAFF
TRBJ2-6	TRBV5-1	CASSLGSGRAGANVLTF
TRBJ1-2	TRBV5-5	CASSSRRQGLKGYTF
TRBJ1-2	TRBV7-6	CASSSVPGQGDYGYTF
TRBJ2-7	TRBV3-1/TRBV3-2	CASSRTGSPPGYF
TRBJ1-2	TRBV27	CASSSTAYGTEYGYTF
TRBJ1-2	TRBV29-1	CSVGSASGYGYTF
TRBJ2-2	TRBV7-9	CASAKAGANTGELFF
TRBJ2-2	TRBV7-3	CASSSSRPLRGLNTGELFF
TRBJ2-7	TRBV19	CASRPIAGNSYEQYF
TRBJ1-1	TRBV7-3	CASSRDKNTEAFF
TRBJ1-5	TRBV5-6	CASSLGSRGGNQPQHF
TRBJ2-1	TRBV15	CATSAPGQGYYNEQFF
TRBJ1-1	TRBV29-1	CSVPTRAARGTEAFF
TRBJ2-2	TRBV3-1/TRBV3-2	CASSQVRGQPNTGELFF
TRBJ2-2	TRBV5-6	CASNTRPGLRTGELFF
TRBJ2-7	TRBV5-1	CASSAGLLADSFEQYF
TRBJ1-5	TRBV6-2/TRBV6-3	CASSYLQNQPQHF
TRBJ2-7	TRBV18	CASSPGGLPGEQYF
TRBJ2-7	TRBV5-5	CASSLGRGLGHEQYF
TRBJ1-4	TRBV19	CASSMMGGDEKLFF
TRBJ1-2	TRBV7-2	CASSPRVRQGRGYTF
TRBJ2-7	TRBV11-3	CASSLLGWTSGSYEQYF
TRBJ1-1	TRBV3-1/TRBV3-2	CASSPLPGQGVMNTEAFF
TRBJ2-1	TRBV27	CASSDNSAGDEQFF
TRBJ1-5	TRBV3-1/TRBV3-2	CASSQYGTSNQPQHF
TRBJ1-6	TRBV10-1	CASGRDRNSPLHF
TRBJ1-4	TRBV25-1	CASSDPGGETNEKLFF
TRBJ1-1	TRBV5-1	CASSQQENTEAFF
TRBJ2-7	TRBV6-5	CASSPPDTYEQYF
TRBJ2-7	TRBV11-2	CASSLEMGRMTAHYEQYF
TRBJ1-1	TRBV12-3/TRBV12-4	CASSRIQGDVAFF
TRBJ2-5	TRBV20-1	CSASITAGQETQYF
TRBJ2-5	TRBV5-1	CASSSLGGGETQYF
TRBJ2-2	TRBV5-1	CASSLYLAGAIAPGELFF
TRBJ2-1	TRBV27	CASSLRSGTSGPWEGFF
TRBJ1-2	TRBV19	CASSIEVGGMVYGYTF
TRBJ2-7	TRBV6-5	CASTLGLAVVGEQYF
TRBJ1-2	TRBV18	CASSPGQSNYGYTF